The rows below give T cell receptor beta chains drawn from one sample of a study of cytomegalovirus exposure and HLA in healthy donors. Measured with immunoSEQ multiplex PCR; TCRdb has only the in-frame clones, and not every one. Its table lists 100,000 to 150,000 clones. Sequencing used PBMCs. The receptor set was obtained from a woman aged 40 to 50 in good health and CMV-seropositive. CDR3s include the opening cysteine and the closing phenylalanine or tryptophan. A D gene is named only where the DNA matches it firmly.

J gene | V gene | D gene | CDR3 protein | CDR3 DNA
TRBJ2-3 | TRBV7-3 | . | CASSPSGWSTDTQYF | TGTGCCAGCAGCCCCTCGGGGTGGAGCACAGATACGCAGTATTTT
TRBJ2-1 | TRBV7-7 | TRBD1 | CASSEPGGGNEQFF | TGTGCCAGCAGCGAGCCAGGGGGTGGCAATGAGCAGTTCTTC
TRBJ2-3 | TRBV19 | TRBD2 | CATRGLAGGTDTQYF | TGTGCCACCCGGGGACTAGCGGGAGGGACAGATACGCAGTATTTT
TRBJ2-5 | TRBV11-2 | . | CASSPGTTQETQYF | TGTGCCAGCAGCCCGGGGACAACCCAAGAGACCCAGTACTTC
TRBJ1-4 | TRBV6-1 | . | CASSERSATNEKLFF | TGTGCCAGCAGTGAACGCTCAGCAACTAATGAAAAACTGTTTTTT
TRBJ1-1 | TRBV30 | . | CAWSPGTPNTEAFF | TGTGCCTGGAGTCCCGGGACACCCAACACTGAAGCTTTCTTT
TRBJ2-7 | TRBV7-9 | . | CASSGGRGASYEQYF | TGTGCCAGCAGCGGAGGTCGGGGGGCCTCCTACGAGCAGTACTTC
TRBJ2-1 | TRBV5-1 | TRBD2 | CASSPGLANNEQFF | TGCGCCAGCAGCCCGGGACTAGCGAACAATGAGCAGTTCTTC
TRBJ2-1 | TRBV5-1 | TRBD2 | CASSPEGVLAGGSYNEQFF | TGCGCCAGCAGCCCCGAGGGGGTTCTAGCGGGGGGCTCCTACAATGAGCAGTTCTTC
TRBJ1-3 | TRBV7-6 | . | CASSLGGEGNTIYF | TGTGCCAGCAGCTTAGGGGGCGAAGGAAACACCATATATTTT
TRBJ2-7 | TRBV11-2 | . | CASSGPAGWSSYEQYF | TGTGCCAGCAGCGGCCCCGCGGGATGGAGCTCCTACGAGCAGTACTTC
TRBJ2-7 | TRBV7-2 | TRBD1 | CASSSTGGWNYEQYF | TGTGCCAGCAGCTCTACAGGGGGCTGGAACTACGAGCAGTACTTC
TRBJ2-1 | TRBV19 | . | CASSKDRPSSYNEQFF | TGTGCCAGTAGTAAAGACAGGCCGAGCTCCTACAATGAGCAGTTCTTC
TRBJ1-2 | TRBV19 | . | CASSIKILDAGGYTF | TGTGCCAGTAGTATCAAGATCTTGGACGCAGGGGGCTACACCTTC
TRBJ2-3 | TRBV11-2 | . | CASSTRTAPDTQYF | TGTGCCAGCAGCACCCGGACTGCTCCAGATACGCAGTATTTT
TRBJ2-7 | TRBV5-4 | TRBD2 | CASSVGTSGGYEQYF | TGTGCCAGCAGCGTAGGGACTAGCGGGGGCTACGAGCAGTACTTC
TRBJ2-2 | TRBV9 | . | CASSPNSNTGELFF | TGTGCCAGCAGCCCCAACTCGAACACCGGGGAGCTGTTTTTT
TRBJ1-1 | TRBV28 | . | CASSLPAGMSMNTEAFF | TGTGCCAGCAGCTTACCGGCGGGGATGTCCATGAACACTGAAGCTTTCTTT
TRBJ2-1 | TRBV5-1 | TRBD2 | CASSLVGGLGVYEQFF | TGCGCCAGCAGCTTGGTGGGAGGACTAGGTGTCTATGAGCAGTTCTTC
TRBJ2-3 | TRBV6-6 | TRBD2 | CASRPPAGGTDTQYF | TGTGCCAGCAGACCGCCAGCGGGGGGCACAGATACGCAGTATTTT
TRBJ1-1 | TRBV6-1 | . | CASSEWGGNTEAFF | TGTGCCAGCAGTGAATGGGGGGGCAACACTGAAGCTTTCTTT
TRBJ2-7 | TRBV29-1 | TRBD2 | CSVLLAGGNYEQYF | TGCAGCGTTTTACTAGCGGGAGGTAACTACGAGCAGTACTTC
TRBJ2-3 | TRBV28 | . | CASSFQATDTQYF | TGTGCCAGCAGTTTCCAGGCCACAGATACGCAGTATTTT
TRBJ1-1 | TRBV5-4 | . | CASSLARGGYTEAFF | TGTGCCAGCAGCTTGGCTAGAGGGGGTTACACTGAAGCTTTCTTT
TRBJ1-2 | TRBV6-1 | . | CASSQDFNYGYTF | TGTGCCAGCAGTCAGGATTTTAACTATGGCTACACCTTC
TRBJ2-6 | TRBV4-3 | . | CASSSDFSGANVLTF | TGCGCCAGCAGCTCAGACTTCTCTGGGGCCAACGTCCTGACTTTC
TRBJ1-4 | TRBV10-1 | TRBD1 | CASSVDRVTNEKLFF | TGCGCCAGCAGTGTTGACAGGGTAACTAATGAAAAACTGTTTTTT
TRBJ2-3 | TRBV11-2 | . | CASSLEGGDSDTQYF | TGTGCCAGCAGCTTAGAGGGCGGGGATTCAGATACGCAGTATTTT
TRBJ2-5 | TRBV5-1 | . | CASSFPRRRETQYF | TGCGCCAGCAGCTTTCCTAGAAGACGAGAGACCCAGTACTTC
TRBJ2-1 | TRBV4-3 | TRBD2 | CASSYGRTYNEQFF | TGCGCCAGCAGCTACGGGAGGACCTACAATGAGCAGTTCTTC
TRBJ1-5 | TRBV29-1 | TRBD1 | CSVEVPGQGPNSNQPQHF | TGCAGCGTTGAAGTGCCTGGACAGGGGCCAAATAGCAATCAGCCCCAGCATTTT
TRBJ2-7 | TRBV4-3 | . | CASSQVLFSYEQYF | TGCGCCAGCAGCCAAGTCCTTTTCTCCTACGAGCAGTACTTC
TRBJ1-1 | TRBV7-9 | . | CASSSQGGTEAFF | TGTGCCAGCAGCTCGCAGGGAGGCACTGAAGCTTTCTTT
TRBJ1-5 | TRBV7-9 | TRBD1 | CASSQTGQGDQPQHF | TGTGCCAGCAGTCAAACCGGACAGGGGGATCAGCCCCAGCATTTT
TRBJ2-6 | TRBV28 | TRBD1 | CASSPTGAGANVLTF | TGTGCCAGCAGCCCCACAGGGGCCGGGGCCAACGTCCTGACTTTC
TRBJ2-7 | TRBV2 | TRBD1 | CASSPRDSWYSYEQYF | TGTGCCAGCAGTCCCCGGGACAGTTGGTATAGCTACGAGCAGTACTTC
TRBJ2-5 | TRBV7-3 | TRBD2 | CASSSMTSGTETQYF | TGTGCCAGCAGCTCCATGACTAGCGGGACTGAGACCCAGTACTTC
TRBJ2-7 | TRBV6-5 | TRBD1 | CASRLPGTGGEQYF | TGTGCCAGCAGACTCCCCGGGACAGGGGGGGAGCAGTACTTC
TRBJ2-7 | TRBV7-9 | TRBD1 | CASSLAGQIYEQYF | TGTGCCAGCAGCTTAGCGGGACAGATCTACGAGCAGTACTTC
TRBJ1-1 | TRBV7-9 | . | CASSLGRGGNTEAFF | TGTGCCAGCAGCTTAGGCAGGGGTGGAAACACTGAAGCTTTCTTT
TRBJ1-5 | TRBV5-1 | TRBD1 | CASSLGRGPDQPQHF | TGCGCCAGCAGCTTAGGCAGGGGGCCAGATCAGCCCCAGCATTTT
TRBJ2-2 | TRBV7-2 | TRBD1 | CASSLAGQGWGTGELFF | TGTGCCAGCAGCTTAGCGGGACAGGGATGGGGCACCGGGGAGCTGTTTTTT
TRBJ2-7 | TRBV19 | . | CASSARRETLSEQYF | TGTGCCAGTAGTGCGCGACGGGAGACCTTAAGTGAGCAGTACTTC
TRBJ2-7 | TRBV18 | . | CASSPGISYEQYF | TGTGCCAGCTCACCAGGCATTTCCTACGAGCAGTACTTC
TRBJ2-1 | TRBV6-5 | . | CASSYGRVGIFGEQFF | TGTGCCAGCAGTTACGGCAGGGTGGGTATTTTTGGTGAGCAGTTCTTC
TRBJ2-7 | TRBV15 | TRBD1 | CATSELDRGSYEQYF | TGTGCCACCAGCGAACTAGACAGGGGATCCTACGAGCAGTACTTC
TRBJ2-3 | TRBV5-3 | TRBD1 | CARRQGRTDTQYF | TGTGCCAGGAGACAGGGGCGCACAGATACGCAGTATTTT
TRBJ1-1 | TRBV7-6 | TRBD1 | CASSRGTENTEAFF | TGTGCCAGCAGCCGCGGGACAGAGAACACTGAAGCTTTCTTT
TRBJ2-7 | TRBV19 | . | CASSHRSGYEQYF | TGTGCCAGTAGTCACAGGTCAGGCTACGAGCAGTACTTC
TRBJ2-1 | TRBV7-9 | . | CASSLLASSYNEQFF | TGTGCCAGCAGCTTACTTGCTAGCTCCTACAATGAGCAGTTCTTC
TRBJ1-1 | TRBV30 | . | CAWSVGGTTEAFF | TGTGCCTGGAGTGTGGGGGGGACCACTGAAGCTTTCTTT
TRBJ2-1 | TRBV5-1 | . | CASSLVGAVFSEQFF | TGCGCCAGCAGCTTGGTGGGGGCCGTGTTTAGTGAGCAGTTCTTC
TRBJ1-2 | TRBV9 | . | CASSVVRERVTNYGYTF | TGTGCCAGCAGCGTAGTGAGGGAACGGGTTACTAACTATGGCTACACCTTC
TRBJ1-4 | TRBV27 | TRBD1 | CASSAQTGANEKLFF | TGTGCCAGCAGCGCCCAGACAGGGGCAAATGAAAAACTGTTTTTT